A selection of T cell receptor beta chains follows, all from one sample in a study of graft-versus-host responses after intestinal transplantation. Which antigens these TCRs recognize remains unknown. Profiled with immunoSEQ multiplex PCR; TCRdb holds only in-frame clones, not every one. The data show 90,000 to 120,000 clones, about 87% seen once. The sample consisted of unstimulated CD4+ T cells sorted from spleen or lymph node cells, taken before transplant. Every receptor here comes from a human donor who was the organ donor for an intestinal transplant. Both conserved end residues are part of each CDR3. Clone size, where shown, is once, few, many, or a class for clones that have expanded.

V gene	J gene	clone size	CDR3 protein
TRBV4-1	TRBJ1-1	NA	CASSSHPSAAMNTEAFF
TRBV5-1	TRBJ2-7	NA	CASSLAGSYKQYF
TRBV7-7	TRBJ2-1	few	CASSLDQTYNEQFF
TRBV10-3	TRBJ1-5	few	CAISESAGYGQPQHF
TRBV27	TRBJ2-2	NA	CASSWTGGVTGELFF
TRBV5-6	TRBJ1-4	NA	CASSWERGEKLFF
TRBV7-9	TRBJ1-4	NA	CASSLQGTNEKLFF
TRBV15	TRBJ1-5	NA	CATSRSLPWRPQHF
TRBV5-4	TRBJ2-3	NA	CASSSGRERSTDTQYF
TRBV21-1	TRBJ2-5	NA	CASSKETQYF
TRBV11-3	TRBJ2-5	NA	CASSTGLRETQYF
TRBV14	TRBJ2-7	NA	CASSRAPGQGFYEQYF
TRBV6-5	TRBJ1-3	NA	CASSQHRGNGNTIYF
TRBV30	TRBJ2-6	NA	CAWSLLGTGANVLTF
TRBV5-1	TRBJ1-1	NA	CASSFGDRGRDTEAFF
TRBV7-5	TRBJ1-5	NA	CVRSPRRGCNQPQHF
TRBV5-1	TRBJ2-4	once	CASSLFPRLLAGENIQYF
TRBV7-2	TRBJ2-5	few	CASSPGLQETQYF
TRBV27	TRBJ2-1	NA	CASSLRGSGEQFF
TRBV11-2	TRBJ1-1	NA	CASSLARGTRLNTEAFF
TRBV11-2	TRBJ1-4	few	CASSLGQLSEKLFF
TRBV25-1	TRBJ2-7	NA	CASTGALTYEQYF
TRBV6-5	TRBJ1-2	NA	CASRKPGQGYYGYTF
TRBV10-2	TRBJ2-1	NA	CASHSGRGGDEQFF
TRBV21-1	TRBJ1-3	NA	CASSKEKWWPGNTIYF
TRBV27	TRBJ2-1	NA	CASSLRQGVYNEQFF